This T cell receptor (beta chain) was sequenced for a study of T cells after yellow fever vaccination. V trimming: 6 bases; J trimming: 5 bases; junction bases outside the gene matches: 5. The CDR3 is 15 amino acids. Germline V gene sequence: CDR1 MDHEN, CDR2 SYDVKM. TCRdb itself ran the 5' RACE reads through MiXCR, one entry per CDR3 protein. The sample lists about 300,000 distinct CDR3 sequences; about 4% were seen once. This clonotype was detected only a few times. Source: PBMCs, taken 5 days after the yellow fever booster vaccination. The gene calls are TRBV28 and TRBJ2-5, with 14 positions matching TRBD2. The sequence derives from a young man who received the YFV17D yellow fever vaccine. CDR3 DNA: TGTGCCAGCAGCGGACTAGCGGGGGGCCGGGAGACCCAGTACTTC. This translates into CASSGLAGGRETQYF.